What follows are 32 T cell receptor beta chains derived from one specimen sequenced in a study of cytomegalovirus exposure and HLA in healthy donors. The PCR was carried out with 60 Vbeta primers and 13 Jbeta primers. Assay: immunoSEQ multiplex PCR; the TCRdb copy retains only in-frame clones and omits some. The sample has approximately 150,000 clones; around 77% are singletons. Source material: PBMCs. Receptors were obtained from a woman in her twenties or thirties in good health and CMV-seronegative.

The J gene is TRBJ1-5, the V gene TRBV12-1; the D segment call TRBD1 is taken from the table without a DNA check. TRBV12-1 is shown as a pseudogene. The CDR3 consists of 16 residues. CDR3 protein: CASSFARGYSNQPQHF. The CDR3 DNA follows: TGTGCCAGCAGCTTTGCCAGGGGTTATAGCAATCAGCCCCAGCATTTT.

This clone has a single count. The chain combines TRBV5-1 with TRBJ2-2, with TRBD2 matching over 10 bases. There are 16 residues in the CDR3. Germline CDR1 and CDR2: SGHRS and YFSETQ. J gave up 2 bases and V 0 bases, and 1 base lay outside the gene matches. The CDR3 DNA reads as TGCGCCAGCAGCTTGGTACTAGCGGGAAACACCGGGGAGCTGTTTTTT. It encodes CASSLVLAGNTGELFF.

This rearrangement joins TRBV28 to TRBJ1-2, with TRBD1 matching 8 bases. V lost 8 bases and J lost 7; bases outside the gene matches: 3. Germline V gene data show CDR1 as MDHEN and CDR2 as SYDVKM. This CDR3 is 11 amino acids long. The CDR3 nucleotides are TGTGCCAGCCAGGGGGCGGGTGGCTACACCTTC. This gives the protein CASQGAGGYTF.

The genes are TRBV5-1 and TRBJ2-7; 7 bases line up with TRBD2. This CDR3 region has 15 residues. Germline V CDR1 and CDR2: SGHRS, YFSETQ. With V trimmed by 1 base and J by 4 bases, 8 bases remained unmatched. The CDR3 reads CASSLYLGLGYEQYF. CDR3 nucleotide sequence: TGCGCCAGCAGCTTGTATCTAGGACTAGGGTACGAGCAGTACTTC.

The chain carries TRBV7-3 and TRBJ2-1, with TRBD2 matching over 7 bases. Trimming cost V 3 bases and J 5 bases; bases outside gene matches: 4. The CDR3 length is 14 residues. CDR1 is SGHTA, CDR2 FQGTGA, per germline. CDR3 sequence: CASSFSGPNNEQFF. The CDR3 DNA reads TGTGCCAGCAGCTTTAGCGGGCCTAACAATGAGCAGTTCTTC.

The genes are TRBV5-6 and TRBJ2-5; 8 positions agree with TRBD2. The CDR3 has 14 residues. V dropped 1 base and J dropped 4; count of bases not matched to a gene: 3. Germline V gene sequence: CDR1 SGHDT, CDR2 YYEEEE. CDR3 bases: TGTGCCAGCAGCTTGAGTCTAGCGGGAGAGACCCAGTACTTC. Translating it yields CASSLSLAGETQYF. The variable domain in full, completed from reference TRBV5-6 and TRBJ2-5, reads DAGVTQSPTHLIKTRGQQVTLRCSPKSGHDTVSWYQQALGQGPQFIFQYYEEEERQRGNFPDRFSGHQFPNYSSELNVNALLLGDSALYLCASSLSLAGETQYFGPGTRLLVL.

This clone was observed a single time. The chain employs TRBV7-9 and TRBJ1-4; no definite D call. Germline CDR1 SEHNR, CDR2 FQNEAQ (reference sequence). CDR3 length equals 14 residues. V dropped 0 bases and J dropped 7 bases, with 9 bases sitting between them. CDR3 DNA sequence: TGTGCCAGCAGCTTAGCCAGCGGAAGTGAAAAACTGTTTTTT. This encodes CASSLASGSEKLFF.

The chain recombines TRBV5-1 with TRBJ2-1; TRBD2 matches at 9 bases. Germline lookup yields CDR1 SGHRS and CDR2 YFSETQ. V gave up 2 bases and J gave up 5 bases; unmatched junction bases: 8. This CDR3 contains 16 residues. The CDR3, as DNA: TGCGCCAGCAGCTTTATCGGGGGACTAGCAGACAATGAGCAGTTCTTC. Protein product: CASSFIGGLADNEQFF.

The CDR3 coding sequence is TGCAGCGTTGAAGGGGCTGGCGGGGGCAATGAGCAGTTCTTC. Translating gives CSVEGAGGGNEQFF. This chain uses TRBV29-1 with TRBJ2-1, with 7 bases identical to TRBD2. The CDR3 contains 14 residues. The germline V gene encodes CDR1 SQVTM and CDR2 ANQGSEA. V was pared by 1 base and J by 6 bases, with 6 bases of the junction left unmatched.

The V gene is TRBV7-9, the J gene TRBJ1-2; weak D call: TRBD1 (6 bases). V was trimmed by 5 bases and J by 8 bases, leaving 15 bases between them. This CDR3 contains 13 residues. Germline V lookup: CDR1 SEHNR, CDR2 FQNEAQ (reference sequence). In DNA form, the CDR3 reads TGTGCCAGCAGCCACGGGGGGGCGCTGGGCTACACCTTC. Translating it yields CASSHGGALGYTF. The full variable domain, in which reference TRBV7-9 and TRBJ1-2 provide the parts outside the CDR3, is DTGVSQNPRHKITKRGQNVTFRCDPISEHNRLYWYRQTLGQGPEFLTYFQNEAQLEKSRLLSDRFSAERPKGSFSTLEIQRTEQGDSAMYLCASSHGGALGYTFGSGTRLTVV.

The chain carries TRBV6-1 and TRBJ1-1; D possibly corresponds to TRBD1 (5 bases). V lost 5 bases and J 0 bases, leaving 7 bases between the germline ends. Germline loops: CDR1 MNHNS, CDR2 SASEGT. The CDR3 has 13 residues. In DNA form, the CDR3 reads TGTGCCAGCAGTTTGACAGTGAACACTGAAGCTTTCTTT. Translation gives CASSLTVNTEAFF.

The V call is TRBV4-2, the J call TRBJ2-1; D unclear. Germline V gene sequence: CDR1 LGHNA, CDR2 YNFKEQ. The CDR3 totals 14 residues. V lost 1 base, J lost 5 bases, and 9 bases lay in between. Written as DNA, the CDR3 is TGTGCCAGCAGCCAAGGTACAGCCAACAATGAGCAGTTCTTC. Encoded protein: CASSQGTANNEQFF.

The J gene is TRBJ1-1, the V gene TRBV9; TRBD1 might be the D (5 bases). Between the trimmed V and J ends, which lost 0 bases and 5 bases, there was a span of 11 bases. Germline assignment: CDR1 SGDLS and CDR2 YYNGEE. The CDR3 runs to 14 residues. The CDR3 nucleotides read TGTGCCAGCAGCGTAGGCGGGGCGAATACTGAAGCTTTCTTT. This sequence encodes CASSVGGANTEAFF.

V is TRBV19 and J is TRBJ1-1; 8 bases match TRBD1. The CDR3 is 13 amino acids. J gave up 8 bases and V 3 bases, and 5 bases lay outside the gene matches. From germline, CDR1 is LNHDA and CDR2 SQIVND (reference sequence). CDR3 protein: CASSIFGTGEAFF. DNA of the CDR3: TGTGCCAGTAGTATTTTCGGGACAGGCGAAGCTTTCTTT.

This chain links TRBV29-1 with TRBJ1-4; TRBD1 might be the D (6 bases). The germline V and J ends were trimmed by 4 bases and 0 bases, with 12 bases remaining between them. This CDR3 contains 15 residues. Germline loops: CDR1 SQVTM, CDR2 ANQGSEA. The CDR3 DNA is TGCAGCGTTGCACCGTCAGGGGCAACTAATGAAAAACTGTTTTTT. Its protein is CSVAPSGATNEKLFF.

J is TRBJ1-1 and V is TRBV7-3, with D maybe TRBD1 (5 bases). Trimming took off 2 bases at V and 5 bases at J, with 9 bases between the two ends. Germline V gene data show CDR1 as SGHTA and CDR2 as FQGTGA. The CDR3 totals 13 residues. The DNA of the CDR3 is TGTGCCAGCAGCTTACAGGGAAGGACTGAAGCTTTCTTT. It translates to CASSLQGRTEAFF. Full variable domain (outside the CDR3, taken from reference TRBV7-3 and TRBJ1-1): GAGVSQTPSNKVTEKGKYVELRCDPISGHTALYWYRQSLGQGPEFLIYFQGTGAADDSGLPNDRFFAVRPEGSVSTLKIQRTERGDSAVYLCASSLQGRTEAFFGQGTRLTVV.

This clone appeared once. The V call is TRBV7-3, the J call TRBJ2-7; D is perhaps TRBD1 (8 bases). The germline V and J ends were trimmed by 5 bases and 3 bases, with 23 bases remaining between them. This CDR3 contains 17 residues. Looked up from germline, CDR1 is SGHTA and CDR2 is FQGTGA. CDR3 sequence (DNA): TGTGCCAGCAGCGCTCACCTCGACAGGGGAGGGGGCTACGAGCAGTACTTC. Its protein product is CASSAHLDRGGGYEQYF.

This clone was seen only a few times. This sequence joins TRBV28 and TRBJ1-5; D unclear. Germline loops: CDR1 MDHEN, CDR2 SYDVKM. Trimming left V 5 bases short and J 9 bases short, with 14 bases between. CDR3 length: 13 residues. CDR3 protein: CASSLLRIPPQHF. CDR3 coding DNA: TGTGCCAGCAGTCTACTCCGTATCCCGCCCCAGCATTTT.

The J gene is TRBJ2-7, the V gene TRBV5-1; 10 nucleotides agree with TRBD2. The CDR3 totals 15 residues. The V segment lost 5 bases and the J segment 2 bases; nucleotides outside the gene matches: 7. CDR1 and CDR2 from the germline V gene are SGHRS and YFSETQ. The CDR3 here is CASRPGTSETYEQYF. CDR3 coding DNA: TGCGCCAGCAGACCCGGGACTAGCGAGACCTACGAGCAGTACTTC. The full variable domain, rest sourced from reference TRBV5-1 and TRBJ2-7, is KAGVTQTPRYLIKTRGQQVTLSCSPISGHRSVSWYQQTPGQGLQFLFEYFSETQRNKGNFPGRFSGRQFSNSRSEMNVSTLELGDSALYLCASRPGTSETYEQYFGPGTRLTVT.

V is TRBV7-9 and J is TRBJ2-3; D is uncertain. CDR1 and CDR2 from the germline V gene are SEHNR and FQNEAQ (reference sequence). V lost 5 bases, J lost 6 bases, and 6 bases lay in between. The CDR3 is made up of 11 amino acids. The CDR3 protein is CASSPRDTQYF. The DNA for the CDR3 is TGTGCCAGCAGCCCCCGGGATACGCAGTATTTT.

The chain joins TRBV19 to TRBJ1-4, with no clear D. V gave up 3 bases and J gave up 2 bases, with 10 bases separating them. CDR3 size: 15 residues. CDR1 is LNHDA, CDR2 SQIVND, per germline (reference sequence). The DNA of the CDR3 is TGTGCCAGTAGTATTATGGCAACGACTAATGAAAAACTGTTTTTT. This sequence encodes CASSIMATTNEKLFF.

This clone has a handful of counts. The V gene is TRBV5-1, the J gene TRBJ2-2, with 7 bases that match TRBD2. Germline loops: CDR1 SGHRS, CDR2 YFSETQ. The CDR3 has 16 amino acids. Losses at the gene ends were 0 bases for V and 1 base for J; bases not matched to a gene: 3. The DNA of the CDR3 is TGCGCCAGCAGCTTGGAGCGGGACTGGAACACCGGGGAGCTGTTTTTT. As protein: CASSLERDWNTGELFF.

This chain uses TRBV7-8 with TRBJ2-5, with D maybe TRBD2 (6 bases). The V gene's germline CDR1 is SGHVS and CDR2 FQNEAQ. The CDR3 contains 15 residues. V lost 5 bases to trimming and J lost 3 bases, with 16 bases between them. The CDR3 here is CASSPKRDWKETQYF. CDR3 DNA sequence: TGTGCCAGCAGCCCGAAGAGGGACTGGAAAGAGACCCAGTACTTC.

The chain has TRBV9 and TRBJ2-6; 8 nucleotides agree with TRBD1. Germline V gene lookup returns CDR1 SGDLS and CDR2 YYNGEE. V dropped 0 bases and J dropped 12; count of bases not matched to a gene: 11. The CDR3 sequence is 16 residues long. The CDR3 DNA reads as TGTGCCAGCAGCGTAGAGGGGACAGGACTGCAAGGCGTCCTGACTTTC. This gives the protein CASSVEGTGLQGVLTF.

V is TRBV19 and J is TRBJ2-1; a possible D gene is TRBD1 (5 bases). The germline V gene encodes CDR1 LNHDA and CDR2 SQIVND (reference sequence). Trimming left V 6 bases short and J 8 bases short, with 14 bases between. This CDR3 comprises 13 residues. The CDR3, as DNA: TGTGCCAGTAGAGACAGAAGGGCGGATGAGCAGTTCTTC. It encodes CASRDRRADEQFF.

J is TRBJ2-5 and V is TRBV4-1; 11 bases are shared with TRBD2. The J call may be mistaken, given a closer DNA end match to TRBJ2-7. From germline, CDR1 is MGHRA and CDR2 YSYEKL. This CDR3 has 17 amino acids. The CDR3 DNA reads TGCGCCAGCAGCCTAAGAGGGCTAGCGGGAGGAACCTACGAGCAGTACTTC. This translates into CASSLRGLAGGTYEQYF.

The chain is built from TRBV5-5 and TRBJ1-1; D might be TRBD1 (5 bases). Germline V lookup: CDR1 SGHKS, CDR2 YYEKEE (reference sequence). CDR3 length: 13 residues. The CDR3 here is CASRGNPDTEAFF. The CDR3 DNA follows: TGTGCGAGTCGGGGGAACCCGGACACTGAAGCTTTCTTT.

The J gene is TRBJ2-6, the V gene TRBV4-2; D is ambiguous. This CDR3 has 16 amino acids. The germline gives CDR1 LGHNA, CDR2 YNFKEQ. V lost 0 bases and J lost 2, with 8 bases in between. As DNA, the CDR3 is TGTGCCAGCAGCCAAGACAGAGGCGCTGGGGCCAACGTCCTGACTTTC. This translates into CASSQDRGAGANVLTF.

CDR3 DNA: TGTGCCAGCAGTGAACTCACGGAGCGATGGGACGAGCAGTACTTC. This translates into CASSELTERWDEQYF. This rearrangement joins TRBV6-4 to TRBJ2-7; D gene unclear. Trimming removed 3 bases at V and 5 bases at J, with 17 bases between. CDR3 length: 15 residues. The germline V gene encodes CDR1 MRHNA and CDR2 SNTAGT.

The chain has TRBV6-5 and TRBJ2-1; D is uncertain. Germline V gene sequence: CDR1 MNHEY, CDR2 SVGAGI. Trimming left V 2 bases short and J 7 bases short, with 6 bases between. This CDR3 is 12 amino acids long. The chain's CDR3 is CASSYGRNEQFF. As DNA, the CDR3 is TGTGCCAGCAGTTACGGCAGGAATGAGCAGTTCTTC.

A single count supports this clone. The genes are TRBV9 and TRBJ2-2; D is perhaps TRBD2 (5 bases). CDR1 is SGDLS, CDR2 YYNGEE, per germline. Trimming shortened V by 4 bases and J by 6 bases, and 10 bases separated the two germline ends. The CDR3 consists of 13 residues. The CDR3 spells CASSKDGAGELFF. The CDR3 region has the DNA TGTGCCAGCAGCAAGGACGGGGCCGGGGAGCTGTTTTTT.

The chain couples TRBV15 to TRBJ1-3; no clear D gene. V was clipped by 1 base and J by 0 bases, with 10 bases between them. CDR1 is LNHNV and CDR2 is YYDKDF in the germline V gene (reference sequence). The CDR3 is 16 residues long. The CDR3 coding sequence is TGTGCCACCAGCAGAGGAGTGTCCCGCTCTGGAAACACCATATATTTT. It codes for CATSRGVSRSGNTIYF. The full variable domain, in which reference TRBV15 and TRBJ1-3 provide the parts outside the CDR3, is DAMVIQNPRYQVTQFGKPVTLSCSQTLNHNVMYWYQQKSSQAPKLLFHYYDKDFNNEADTPDNFQSRRPNTSFCFLDIRSPGLGDTAMYLCATSRGVSRSGNTIYFGEGSWLTVV.